The source of this T cell receptor (beta chain) is a study of blood T cell repertoires in COVID-19. Study-level information: The cDNA or gDNA used as material had been derived from T cells, B-cell-depleted T cells, or PBMCs.

Sequencing was performed with immunoSEQ multiplex PCR; in TCRdb, only in-frame clones are kept and a portion is missing. The sample consists of fewer than 300,000 clones, under 90% of them appearing once. Trimming took 3 bases from V and 3 from J; bases not matched to a gene: 8. The CDR3 totals 17 residues. Germline values: CDR1 LNHDA, CDR2 SQIVND (reference sequence). This clone has a single count. This TCR came from a woman in her late teens or twenties with acute or convalescent COVID-19. The source material was peripheral blood. The chain combines TRBV19 with TRBJ2-7; 13 nucleotides line up with TRBD2. Here the CDR3 reads CASSMGRTSGSHYEQYF. The CDR3, as DNA: TGTGCCAGTAGTATGGGCCGGACTAGCGGGAGCCACTACGAGCAGTACTTC. Complete variable domain (other parts from reference TRBV19 and TRBJ2-7): DGGITQSPKYLFRKEGQNVTLSCEQNLNHDAMYWYRQDPGQGLRLIYYSQIVNDFQKGDIAEGYSVSREKKESFPLTVTSAQKNPTAFYLCASSMGRTSGSHYEQYFGPGTRLTVT.